This T cell receptor beta chain was sequenced in a study of CD8+CD57+ T cells in acquired aplastic anemia. General study results and limits: A set of approximately 30 CD8+ CDR3 sequences was shared between patients and controls, and these sequences appeared highly expressed in patients. A significant difference in CD8+ Simpson's diversity between patients and controls was not found.

This clonotype appeared many times. Its antigen is still unknown. Selection for sequencing was limited to patients who had shown CD8+CD57+ cell expansion by flow cytometry. The CDR3 runs 10 residues. The ends were cut back, 6 bases at V and 5 bases at J, with 8 bases in the middle. Germline V gives CDR1 DFQATT, CDR2 SNEGSKA (reference sequence). The use of genomic DNA as template underpinned the TCR beta VDJ and CDR3 profiling. MiXCR was run by TCRdb on the reads, yielding one entry per CDR3 protein. The data contain about 40,000 distinct CDR3 sequences, 60% to 70% of them singletons. This sequence originates from a human donor with aplastic anemia. Specimen: sorted CD4+, CD8+, or CD8+CD57+ T cells (not recorded which) from PBMCs. The chain recombines TRBV20-1 with TRBJ2-7; unclear D gene. DNA for the CDR3: TGCAGTGCAACTCTTGACGAGCAGTACTTC. Encoded protein: CSATLDEQYF.